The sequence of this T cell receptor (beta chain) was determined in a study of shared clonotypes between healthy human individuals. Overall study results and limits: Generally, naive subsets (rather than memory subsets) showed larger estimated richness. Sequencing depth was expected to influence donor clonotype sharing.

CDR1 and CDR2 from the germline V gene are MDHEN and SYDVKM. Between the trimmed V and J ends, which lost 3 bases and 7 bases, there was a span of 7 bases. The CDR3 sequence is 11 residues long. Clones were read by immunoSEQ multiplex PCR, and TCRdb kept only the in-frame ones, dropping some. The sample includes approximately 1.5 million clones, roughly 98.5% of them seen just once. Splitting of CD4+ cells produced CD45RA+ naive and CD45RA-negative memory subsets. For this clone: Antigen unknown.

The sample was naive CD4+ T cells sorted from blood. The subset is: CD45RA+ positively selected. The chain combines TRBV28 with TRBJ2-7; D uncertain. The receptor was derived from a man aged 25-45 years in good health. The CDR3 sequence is CASSFDGEQYF. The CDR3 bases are TGTGCCAGCAGTTTTGACGGGGAGCAGTACTTC.